A single sample is the source of the 9 T cell receptor beta chains below, sequenced in a study of CD8 T cells in Susac syndrome. With random hexamers, about 0.5 to 1 ug RNA was reverse transcribed. TCRdb reprocessed the immunoSEQ multiplex PCR reads with MiXCR, giving one entry per CDR3 protein. The sample shows about 180,000 distinct CDR3 sequences, approximately 95% of them seen only once. Sequencing was performed on CD8+ T cells from PBMCs. These receptors were obtained from a human donor with multiple sclerosis.

This chain uses TRBV10-3 with TRBJ2-3; D not resolved. This CDR3 is 14 amino acids long. The germline gives CDR1 ENHRY, CDR2 SYGVKD. V was shortened by 8 bases and J by 2 bases, with 14 bases between the two germline ends. In nucleotides, the CDR3 is TGTGCCATCGGCCCCTCTGGGATCACAGATACGCAGTATTTT. This codes for CAIGPSGITDTQYF.

This sequence joins TRBV20-1 and TRBJ1-2; D perhaps matches TRBD1 (5 bases). V was cut by 3 bases and J by 8 bases, with 16 bases left in between. Per the germline V gene, CDR1 is DFQATT and CDR2 is SNEGSKA (reference sequence). This CDR3 spans 13 amino acids. The chain's CDR3 is CSARSGTDGGYTF. CDR3 sequence (DNA): TGCAGTGCTAGGTCCGGGACTGATGGCGGCTACACCTTC.

This chain connects TRBV7-9 to TRBJ2-2; D unclear. V was clipped by 5 bases and J by 10 bases, with 8 bases between them. The CDR3 has 11 amino acids. The germline V gene encodes CDR1 SEHNR and CDR2 FQNEAQ (reference sequence). CDR3 nucleotide sequence: TGTGCCAGCAGCCCAGTCCTGGAGCTGTTTTTT. This translates into CASSPVLELFF. Full variable domain (remainder filled in from reference TRBV7-9 and TRBJ2-2): DTGVSQNPRHKITKRGQNVTFRCDPISEHNRLYWYRQTLGQGPEFLTYFQNEAQLEKSRLLSDRFSAERPKGSFSTLEIQRTEQGDSAMYLCASSPVLELFFGEGSRLTVL.

This rearrangement joins TRBV20-1 to TRBJ2-5; tentatively, D is TRBD1 (5 bases). From germline, CDR1 is DFQATT and CDR2 SNEGSKA (reference sequence). This CDR3 has 13 amino acids. Trimming stripped 2 bases from V and 4 bases from J, with 11 bases between. The CDR3 DNA follows: TGCAGTGCTAGACCCCAGGGTCCAGAGACCCAGTACTTC. This encodes CSARPQGPETQYF.

V is TRBV9 and J is TRBJ2-3; TRBD2 matches at 10 bases. Germline CDR1 SGDLS, CDR2 YYNGEE. The V gene end was trimmed by 3 bases and the J gene end by 6 bases; junction bases not matched to a gene: 4. CDR3 length equals 14 residues. The CDR3 sequence: CASSGGTSDDTQYF. CDR3 DNA sequence: TGTGCCAGCAGCGGAGGGACTAGCGATGATACGCAGTATTTT.

V is TRBV5-1 and J is TRBJ2-3; TRBD1 or TRBD2 may be the D gene (5 bases each). The CDR3 contains 15 residues. Trimming pared 0 bases from V and 4 bases from J, leaving 12 bases between. The germline V gene encodes CDR1 SGHRS and CDR2 YFSETQ. CDR3 coding DNA: TGCGCCAGCAGCTTGGTGGGGGAGTTTCCAGATACGCAGTATTTT. This codes for CASSLVGEFPDTQYF. The full variable domain, completed using reference TRBV5-1 and TRBJ2-3, is KAGVTQTPRYLIKTRGQQVTLSCSPISGHRSVSWYQQTPGQGLQFLFEYFSETQRNKGNFPGRFSGRQFSNSRSEMNVSTLELGDSALYLCASSLVGEFPDTQYFGPGTRLTVL.

J is TRBJ1-2 and V is TRBV28; 7 nucleotides match TRBD1. The germline CDR1 and CDR2 sequences are MDHEN and SYDVKM. The CDR3 is 14 residues long. The trim removed 2 bases at V and 3 bases at J, leaving 3 bases unmatched. The CDR3: CASSLGQEYYGYTF. CDR3 DNA sequence: TGTGCCAGCAGTTTAGGACAGGAATACTATGGCTACACCTTC.

This rearrangement joins TRBV12-3 or TRBV12-4 to TRBJ2-2; D uncertain. V lost 3 bases, J lost 8 bases, and 4 bases lay in between. This CDR3 is 11 amino acids long. In nucleotides, the CDR3 is TGTGCCAGCAGTTTCCTGGGGGAGCTGTTTTTT. This codes for CASSFLGELFF.

This clonotype occurred a few times. The J gene is TRBJ1-2, the V gene TRBV29-1; 7 nucleotides agree with TRBD1. Germline V CDR1 and CDR2: SQVTM, ANQGSEA. Losses at the gene ends were 3 bases for V and 0 bases for J; bases not matched to a gene: 7. This CDR3 has 15 amino acids. CDR3 coding DNA: TGCAGCGTTGAGGCCGGGACAGCGACTAACTATGGCTACACCTTC. It yields the protein CSVEAGTATNYGYTF.